This T cell receptor beta chain was retrieved from a study of blood T cell repertoires in COVID-19. This CDR3 is built from 18 residues. V shed 3 bases and J 4 bases; nucleotides not matched to a gene: 12. Looked up from germline, CDR1 is SGDLS and CDR2 is YYNGEE. Repertoires were generated with immunoSEQ multiplex PCR, while TCRdb's copy carries only in-frame clones and drops some. Counted here are fewer than 250,000 clones, about 87% occurring once; the ten biggest clones make up roughly 0.95%. The J gene is TRBJ2-1, the V gene TRBV9; 11 bases match TRBD2. What was sequenced was PBMCs or T cells enriched from blood (not recorded which). The source of this sequence is a man in his forties or fifties who had been exposed to COVID-19. CDR3: CASSGHLSGTSGYNEQFF. The CDR3, as DNA: TGTGCCAGCAGCGGGCATCTATCCGGGACTAGCGGTTACAATGAGCAGTTCTTC.